These 8 T cell receptor beta chains share one sample of origin, sequenced in a study of breast tumors, draining lymph nodes, adjacent tissues. Axillary draining lymph nodes of breast cancer patients supplied the node samples. One entry per CDR3 protein results from TCRdb running MiXCR on the multiplex PCR reads. The sample holds around 230,000 distinct CDR3 sequences, approximately 29% seen once. The material sequenced was axillary lymph node tissue. Receptor source: a female donor with breast cancer. Some clones in this sample may be carry-over from other donors' samples.

This clonotype was seen many times. The V and J genes are TRBV20-1 and TRBJ1-6; TRBD1 aligns across 8 bases. Germline V gene sequence: CDR1 DFQATT, CDR2 SNEGSKA (reference sequence). J was trimmed by 3 bases and V by 0 bases; bases with no gene match: 4. The CDR3 is 16 amino acids. In DNA form, the CDR3 reads TGCAGTGCTAGAGACCCGGACAGGGACTATAATTCACCCCTCCACTTT. Protein: CSARDPDRDYNSPLHF.

In its sample, this clonotype was seen many times. The chain couples TRBV18 to TRBJ1-4, with a tentative D call TRBD1 (5 bases). CDR3 length equals 15 residues. The germline V gene has CDR1 KGHSH and CDR2 LQKENI. Trimming cost V 3 bases and J 5 bases, with 13 bases left between them. The CDR3 nucleotides read TGTGCCAGCTCACCGACCGGGACGGAGAATGAAAAACTGTTTTTT. Encoded protein: CASSPTGTENEKLFF. The complete variable domain, with remaining parts taken from reference TRBV18 and TRBJ1-4, reads NAGVMQNPRHLVRRRGQEARLRCSPMKGHSHVYWYRQLPEEGLKFMVYLQKENIIDESGMPKERFSAEFPKEGPSILRIQQVVRGDSAAYFCASSPTGTENEKLFFGSGTQLSVL.

This clonotype was recorded at least ten times. The chain uses TRBV7-8 and TRBJ2-2, with TRBD2 matching over 9 bases. The CDR3 covers 19 residues. Germline CDR1 and CDR2: SGHVS and FQNEAQ. With V trimmed by 0 bases and J by 1 base, 9 bases remained unmatched. CDR3 coding DNA: TGTGCCAGCAGCTTAGCGCGGGGGACTAGCTCCAAGAACACCGGGGAGCTGTTTTTT. Its protein product is CASSLARGTSSKNTGELFF. The full variable domain, rest sourced from reference TRBV7-8 and TRBJ2-2, is GAGVSQSPRYKVAKRGQDVALRCDPISGHVSLFWYQQALGQGPEFLTYFQNEAQLDKSGLPSDRFFAERPEGSVSTLKIQRTQQEDSAVYLCASSLARGTSSKNTGELFFGEGSRLTVL.

Many counts were recorded for this clonotype. This chain links TRBV7-2 with TRBJ2-5; 13 bases match TRBD2. Germline V lookup: CDR1 SGHTA, CDR2 FQGNSA. The V segment lost 0 bases and the J segment 5 bases; nucleotides outside the gene matches: 6. The CDR3 covers 17 residues. The CDR3 protein is CASSLAAGLAGAETQYF. CDR3 nucleotides: TGTGCCAGCAGCTTAGCAGCAGGACTAGCGGGAGCCGAGACCCAGTACTTC. The full variable domain, in which reference TRBV7-2 and TRBJ2-5 provide the parts outside the CDR3, is GAGVSQSPSNKVTEKGKDVELRCDPISGHTALYWYRQSLGQGLEFLIYFQGNSAPDKSGLPSDRFSAERTGGSVSTLTIQRTQQEDSAVYLCASSLAAGLAGAETQYFGPGTRLLVL.

The table lists this clonotype with many counts. Sequence at one end of the junction differs from germline and may be a read error. As DNA, the CDR3 is TGTGCCAGCAGCTCCCAAGAGACCCAGTACTTC. Amino acids: CASSSQETQYF. The gene calls are TRBV5-1 and TRBJ2-5; unclear D gene. Germline lookup yields CDR1 SGHRS and CDR2 YFSETQ. CDR3 size: 11 residues.

At least ten counts were recorded for this clonotype. The chain combines TRBV7-3 with TRBJ2-5, with D hard to call. CDR1 is SGHTA, CDR2 FQGTGA, per germline. The CDR3 sequence is 15 residues long. V lost 5 bases to trimming and J lost 1 base, with 14 bases between them. The CDR3, as DNA: TGTGCCAGCAGCCCGGGCCACGAAGGCCAAGAGACCCAGTACTTC. Protein product: CASSPGHEGQETQYF.

The chain couples TRBV7-9 to TRBJ1-5; 11 nucleotides match TRBD1. After removal of 3 bases from V and 7 bases from J, the junction contained 11 bases not matched to a gene. CDR1 is SEHNR and CDR2 is FQNEAQ in the germline V gene (reference sequence). The length of the CDR3 is 17 residues. Written as DNA, the CDR3 is TGTGCCAGCAGCTTGATGGACAGGGGGCAATACGAGCAGCCCCAGCATTTT. Residues: CASSLMDRGQYEQPQHF. Full variable domain (remainder filled in from reference TRBV7-9 and TRBJ1-5): DTGVSQNPRHKITKRGQNVTFRCDPISEHNRLYWYRQTLGQGPEFLTYFQNEAQLEKSRLLSDRFSAERPKGSFSTLEIQRTEQGDSAMYLCASSLMDRGQYEQPQHFGDGTRLSIL.

This clonotype was seen ten or more times. The J gene is TRBJ2-5, the V gene TRBV7-2; possibly TRBD1 or TRBD2 for D (5 bases each). Trimming stripped 3 bases from V and 5 bases from J, with 16 bases between. CDR1 and CDR2 from the germline V gene are SGHTA and FQGNSA. The CDR3 has 15 residues. The CDR3 sequence: CASSFPSGRRETQYF. The CDR3 bases are TGTGCCAGCAGCTTCCCCTCAGGGAGAAGGGAGACCCAGTACTTC.